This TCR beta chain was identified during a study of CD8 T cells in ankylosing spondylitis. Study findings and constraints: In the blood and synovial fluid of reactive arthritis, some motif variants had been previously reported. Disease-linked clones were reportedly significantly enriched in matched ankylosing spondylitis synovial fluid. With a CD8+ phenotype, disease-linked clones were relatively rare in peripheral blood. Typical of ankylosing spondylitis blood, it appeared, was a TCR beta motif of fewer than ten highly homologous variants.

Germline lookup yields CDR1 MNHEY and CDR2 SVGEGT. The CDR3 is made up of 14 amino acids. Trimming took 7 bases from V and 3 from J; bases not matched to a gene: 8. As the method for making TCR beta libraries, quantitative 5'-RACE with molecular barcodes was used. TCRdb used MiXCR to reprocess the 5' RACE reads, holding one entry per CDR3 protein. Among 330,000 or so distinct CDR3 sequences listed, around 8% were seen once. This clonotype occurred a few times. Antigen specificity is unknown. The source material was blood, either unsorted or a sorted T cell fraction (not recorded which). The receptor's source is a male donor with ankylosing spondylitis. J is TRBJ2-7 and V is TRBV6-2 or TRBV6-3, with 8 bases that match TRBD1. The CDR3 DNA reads TGTGCCAGCACAACCTACAGGGGGGACTACGAGCAGTACTTC. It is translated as CASTTYRGDYEQYF.